Included here is one T cell receptor (beta chain) sequence, with context. What it binds is not known. Amplification of TCR beta CDR3 regions used RNA as the template. First-round RT-PCR of the TCR CDR3 relied on the HTBI primer set. TCRdb fed the multiplex PCR reads into MiXCR, producing one record per CDR3 protein. The repertoire has fewer than 650,000 distinct CDR3 sequences, 14% of them found once; the top ten carry about 15%. CDR1 is SGHRS and CDR2 is YFSETQ in the germline V gene. This CDR3 region has 13 residues. Trimming cost V 3 bases and J 7 bases, with 14 bases left between them. The data originate from a study of T cells in Graves' hyperthyroidism and ophthalmopathy. General study points: The model identified upcoming ophthalmopathy a median approximately six months ahead of onset.

The sequence was collected from a woman between 40 and 55 years old with Graves' hyperthyroidism. The chain is built from TRBV5-1 and TRBJ2-7; no reliable D call. The source material was blood. The CDR3 protein is CASSSVTEGEQYF. The CDR3, as DNA: TGCGCCAGCAGCTCTGTCACGGAAGGGGAGCAGTACTTC.